This T cell receptor beta chain was retrieved from a study of blood T cell repertoires in COVID-19. Study details: PBMCs, B-cell-depleted T cells, or T cells were the source of the cDNA or gDNA that made up the material.

Authors' data handling: Reference gene primer amplification yielded estimated nucleated cell counts. Sequencing was performed with immunoSEQ multiplex PCR; in TCRdb, only in-frame clones are kept and a portion is missing. That table supplies the V and J calls and clone size; D and trimming were determined from the DNA. The profile covers more than 250,000 clones, with roughly 86% appearing a single time and more than 0.55% taken by the ten largest. CDR3 length: 19 amino acids. V shed 3 bases and J 2 bases; nucleotides not matched to a gene: 16. CDR1 MNHEY and CDR2 SMNVEV come from the germline V gene (reference sequence).

The sample comprised peripheral blood. The receptor was isolated from a human donor in a cohort sampled during active COVID-19. The gene calls are TRBV27 and TRBJ1-3; 7 positions agree with TRBD1. In nucleotides, the CDR3 is TGTGCCAGCAGTTTTACGGCAGGGGGTTGGGAAGCTCCTGGAAACACCATATATTTT. Translation gives CASSFTAGGWEAPGNTIYF.